These 21 T cell receptor beta chains share one sample of origin, sequenced in a study of early stage breast cancer tumors. The protocol was immunoSEQ multiplex PCR, while the TCRdb copy is restricted to in-frame clones and leaves out a portion. This table has about 31,000 clones, 74% appearing once. The sample was blood. These TCRs come from a person aged 40-50 years with breast cancer.

The V gene is TRBV11-3, the J gene TRBJ1-1; the D gene is possibly TRBD1 (5 bases). Germline V gives CDR1 SGHNT, CDR2 YENEEA. Trimming removed 4 bases from V and 5 bases from J, with 17 bases in between. The CDR3 runs to 15 residues. This CDR3 is CASSSPWGGGTEAFF. The CDR3 bases are TGTGCCAGCAGCTCCCCGTGGGGGGGAGGGACTGAAGCTTTCTTT.

The chain carries TRBV11-3 and TRBJ1-1; D is uncertain. Looked up from germline, CDR1 is SGHNT and CDR2 is YENEEA. V was pared by 3 bases and J by 5 bases, with 10 bases between. The CDR3 is made up of 13 amino acids. CDR3 residues: CASSFGAPTEAFF. In DNA, the CDR3 is TGTGCCAGCAGCTTCGGCGCCCCTACTGAAGCTTTCTTT.

The rearrangement uses TRBV11-1 and TRBJ1-1; 7 nucleotides match TRBD1. Germline CDR1 and CDR2: SGHAT and FQDESV (reference sequence). The CDR3 runs to 16 residues. Losses at the gene ends were 5 bases for V and 0 bases for J; bases not matched to a gene: 9. The CDR3 region is CASSRLVRGLNTEAFF. The CDR3 coding sequence is TGTGCCAGCAGCCGCTTAGTCAGGGGGTTGAACACTGAAGCTTTCTTT.

The chain joins TRBV11-1 to TRBJ2-7; 11 nucleotides agree with TRBD1. The V segment lost 6 bases and the J segment 4 bases; nucleotides outside the gene matches: 8. Germline lookup yields CDR1 SGHAT and CDR2 FQDESV (reference sequence). The length of the CDR3 is 15 residues. Here the CDR3 DNA reads TGTGCCAGCAGACAACCCGGACAGGGGGCTTACGAGCAGTACTTC. Protein sequence: CASRQPGQGAYEQYF.

The rearrangement uses TRBV4-1 and TRBJ1-2, with 9 bases that match TRBD1. J gave up 6 bases and V 0 bases, and 8 bases lay outside the gene matches. Germline V gene data show CDR1 as MGHRA and CDR2 as YSYEKL. The CDR3 loop spans 16 amino acids. The CDR3 coding sequence is TGCGCCAGCAGCCAAGATATTGGGACAGGGAATCATGGCTACACCTTC. This sequence encodes CASSQDIGTGNHGYTF.

The V call is TRBV6-5, the J call TRBJ2-3, with unresolved D. In germline, CDR1 is MNHEY, CDR2 SVGAGI. V lost 0 bases and J 6 bases, leaving 7 bases between the germline ends. The CDR3 contains 13 residues. Written as DNA, the CDR3 is TGTGCCAGCAGTTACTCGTTCAGGGATACGCAGTATTTT. This sequence encodes CASSYSFRDTQYF.

The table lists this clone with a few counts. J is TRBJ2-7 and V is TRBV4-2; D may be TRBD2 (5 bases). Between the trimmed V and J ends, which lost 4 bases and 7 bases, there was a span of 11 bases. Germline lookup yields CDR1 LGHNA and CDR2 YNFKEQ. The CDR3 covers 12 residues. CDR3 coding DNA: TGTGCCAGCAGCCGCATCCCGGGGGAGCAGTACTTC. Protein product: CASSRIPGEQYF.

The V and J genes are TRBV4-3 and TRBJ2-3, with 12 bases identical to TRBD1. The junction had 6 bases not matched to a gene; V was cut back by 5 bases and J by 3 bases. Germline loops: CDR1 LGHNA, CDR2 YSLEER. The CDR3 extends over 16 amino acids. The CDR3 nucleotides read TGCGCCAGCAGCTTAGGGACAGGGGGCGGGACAGATACGCAGTATTTT. This gives the protein CASSLGTGGGTDTQYF.

The chain has TRBV7-9 and TRBJ1-1; D possibly corresponds to TRBD1 (5 bases). The CDR3 is 12 amino acids. The V end lost 5 bases, the J end lost 6 bases, and 10 bases lay between the germline ends. CDR1 is SEHNR and CDR2 is FQNEAQ in the germline V gene (reference sequence). In DNA form, the CDR3 reads TGTGCCAGCAGCCCACAAGGGGCTGAAGCTTTCTTT. This encodes CASSPQGAEAFF.

The chain carries TRBV12-5 and TRBJ2-7; TRBD2 agrees at 7 bases. Germline V gene sequence: CDR1 LGHNT, CDR2 FRNRAP. The CDR3 is 14 residues long. The V gene end was trimmed by 5 bases and the J gene end by 2 bases; junction bases not matched to a gene: 6. In DNA form, the CDR3 reads TGTGCTAGTGGTCCATCTGGGGGGGCCTACGAGCAGTACTTC. This encodes CASGPSGGAYEQYF.

The V call is TRBV29-1, the J call TRBJ2-7; 9 bases match TRBD2. Trimming cost V 5 bases and J 4 bases; bases outside gene matches: 6. This CDR3 is 13 amino acids long. The V gene's germline CDR1 is SQVTM and CDR2 ANQGSEA. In DNA, the CDR3 is TGCAGCGTTTGTCCCGCGGGAGGGTACGAGCAGTACTTC. Encoded protein: CSVCPAGGYEQYF.

The sample holds a few counts of this clone. CDR3 loop: CAWNGYTEAFF. CDR3 DNA: TGTGCCTGGAATGGGTACACTGAAGCTTTCTTT. The chain carries TRBV30 and TRBJ1-1, with no clear D. Trimming took off 4 bases at V and 3 bases at J, with 6 bases between the two ends. CDR3 size: 11 residues. CDR1 and CDR2 from the germline V gene are GTSNPN and SVGIG (reference sequence).

The rearrangement links TRBV5-3 to TRBJ1-3; the match to TRBD1 covers 8 bases. TRBV5-3 is placed among ORFs of uncertain function. V dropped 3 bases and J dropped 1; count of bases not matched to a gene: 9. The CDR3 is 17 residues long. CDR3 coding DNA: TGTGCCAGAAGCTCCTACAGGGGGAGTAGGTCTGGAAACACCATATATTTT. Its translation is CARSSYRGSRSGNTIYF.

The chain recombines TRBV30 with TRBJ2-3, with a possible D match to TRBD1 (6 bases). CDR1 is GTSNPN and CDR2 is SVGIG in the germline V gene (reference sequence). Trimming shortened V by 6 bases and J by 1 base, and 26 bases separated the two germline ends. This CDR3 region has 18 residues. This CDR3 reads CACQRSDSRSWGTDTQYF. The CDR3 nucleotides are TGTGCCTGTCAGAGATCGGACAGCCGAAGTTGGGGCACAGATACGCAGTATTTT.

The rearrangement uses TRBV6-7 and TRBJ2-1; possible D gene TRBD2, 5 bases. Being an ORF, TRBV6-7 has a function that is uncertain. The CDR3 contains 14 residues. V lost 7 bases and J lost 10, with 20 bases in between. CDR3 DNA: TGTGCCAGCACCCCCTGGGAGCAAAACAGAGAGCAGTTCTTC. Translation: CASTPWEQNREQFF.

J is TRBJ2-3 and V is TRBV6-5; D gene unclear. V lost 5 bases and J lost 5, with 17 bases in between. There are 15 residues in the CDR3. CDR1 MNHEY and CDR2 SVGAGI come from the germline V gene. In DNA form, the CDR3 reads TGTGCCAGCAGTCTCCTGGGTACTGGCGGAGATACGCAGTATTTT. It translates to CASSLLGTGGDTQYF.

This chain uses TRBV28 with TRBJ1-1; D is ambiguous. The germline V gene encodes CDR1 MDHEN and CDR2 SYDVKM. Trimming cost V 6 bases and J 0 bases, with 5 bases left between them. CDR3 size: 12 residues. The CDR3 loop is CASRSVNTEAFF. CDR3 bases: TGTGCCAGCAGATCAGTGAACACTGAAGCTTTCTTT.

The chain employs TRBV5-6 and TRBJ1-2, with unresolved D. The CDR3 is 14 residues long. Germline-derived CDR1 and CDR2 are SGHDT and YYEEEE. Trimming left V 3 bases short and J 2 bases short, with 11 bases between. CDR3 amino acids: CASSYKVANYGYTF. CDR3 DNA: TGTGCCAGCAGCTATAAGGTCGCCAACTATGGCTACACCTTC.

This sequence joins TRBV5-4 and TRBJ2-2; tentative D call: TRBD2 (6 bases). V lost 2 bases and J 4 bases, leaving 12 bases between the germline ends. CDR3 length: 15 amino acids. CDR1 SGHNT and CDR2 YYREEE come from the germline V gene (reference sequence). The CDR3 spells CASSFGIAATGELFF. The CDR3 bases are TGTGCCAGCAGCTTTGGAATAGCGGCCACCGGGGAGCTGTTTTTT.

The chain recombines TRBV6-5 with TRBJ2-7; 10 bases fit TRBD1. After removal of 11 bases from V and 6 bases from J, the junction contained 13 bases not matched to a gene. The germline V gene has CDR1 MNHEY and CDR2 SVGAGI. The CDR3 has 14 residues. CDR3 DNA sequence: TGTGCCGCTGGGTTTGGGACAGGGGCTCTCGAGCAGTACTTC. This encodes CAAGFGTGALEQYF.

This chain joins TRBV6-5 and TRBJ2-7; 8 bases align to TRBD2. The CDR3 covers 14 residues. The J segment lost 7 bases and the V segment lost 5 bases, leaving 10 bases of the junction unmatched. Germline values: CDR1 MNHEY, CDR2 SVGAGI. CDR3 nucleotide sequence: TGTGCCAGCAGTGAGGGACTAGAGTCTGGGGAGCAGTACTTC. Translation: CASSEGLESGEQYF.